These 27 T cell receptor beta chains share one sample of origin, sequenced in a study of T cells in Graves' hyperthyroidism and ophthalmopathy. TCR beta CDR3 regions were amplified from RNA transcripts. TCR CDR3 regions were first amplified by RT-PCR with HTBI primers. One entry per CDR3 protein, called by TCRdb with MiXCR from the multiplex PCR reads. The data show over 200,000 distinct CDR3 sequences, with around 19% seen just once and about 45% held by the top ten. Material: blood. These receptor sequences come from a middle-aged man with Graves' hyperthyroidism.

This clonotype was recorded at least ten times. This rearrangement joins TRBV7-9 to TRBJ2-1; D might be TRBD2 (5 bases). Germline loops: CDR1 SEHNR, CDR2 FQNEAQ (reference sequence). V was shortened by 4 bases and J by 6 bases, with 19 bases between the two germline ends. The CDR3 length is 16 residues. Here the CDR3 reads CASSYPWRWLVNEQFF. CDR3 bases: TGTGCCAGCAGCTACCCGTGGAGGTGGTTAGTCAATGAGCAGTTCTTC.

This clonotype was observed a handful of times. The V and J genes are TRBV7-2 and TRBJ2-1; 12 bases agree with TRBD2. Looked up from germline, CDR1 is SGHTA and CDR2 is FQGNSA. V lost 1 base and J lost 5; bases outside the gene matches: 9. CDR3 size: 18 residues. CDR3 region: CASSLGALAGGPHNEQFF. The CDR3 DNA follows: TGTGCCAGCAGCTTAGGAGCGCTAGCGGGGGGGCCACACAATGAGCAGTTCTTC.

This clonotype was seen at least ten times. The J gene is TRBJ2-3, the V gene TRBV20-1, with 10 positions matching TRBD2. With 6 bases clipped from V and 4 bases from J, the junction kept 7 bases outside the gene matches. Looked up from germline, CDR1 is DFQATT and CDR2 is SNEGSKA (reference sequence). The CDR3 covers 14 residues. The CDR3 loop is CSAAQRGGADTQYF. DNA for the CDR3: TGCAGTGCAGCCCAGCGGGGGGGTGCAGATACGCAGTATTTT.

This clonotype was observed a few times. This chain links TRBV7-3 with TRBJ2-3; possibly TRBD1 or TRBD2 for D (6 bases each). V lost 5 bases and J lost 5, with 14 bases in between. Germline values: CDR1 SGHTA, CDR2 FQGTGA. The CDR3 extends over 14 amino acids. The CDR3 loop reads CASSPSRGQDTQYF. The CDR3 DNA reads TGTGCCAGCAGCCCGAGTCGGGGGCAAGATACGCAGTATTTT.

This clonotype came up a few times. The CDR3 DNA is TGCGCCAGCAGCTTGGATTTACCACGGAGCGATTTTGACAGGGGGCCTTACAATGAGCAGTTCTTC. Protein product: CASSLDLPRSDFDRGPYNEQFF. The chain recombines TRBV5-1 with TRBJ2-1; 10 positions agree with TRBD1. After removal of 0 bases from V and 4 bases from J, the junction contained 22 bases not matched to a gene. Germline values: CDR1 SGHRS, CDR2 YFSETQ. The CDR3 consists of 22 residues.

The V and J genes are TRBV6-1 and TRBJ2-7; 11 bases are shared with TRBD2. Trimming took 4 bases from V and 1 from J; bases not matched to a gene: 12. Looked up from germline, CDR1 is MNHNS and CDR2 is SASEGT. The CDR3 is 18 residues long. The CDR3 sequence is CASSVSGGAGRGSYEQYF. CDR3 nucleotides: TGTGCCAGCAGTGTTAGCGGGGGGGCCGGACGTGGGTCCTACGAGCAGTACTTC.

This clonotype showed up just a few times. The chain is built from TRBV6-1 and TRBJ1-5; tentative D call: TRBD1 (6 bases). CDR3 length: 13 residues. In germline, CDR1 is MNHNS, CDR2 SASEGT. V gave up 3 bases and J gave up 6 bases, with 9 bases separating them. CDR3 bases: TGTGCCAGCAGTGATACAGGGTTTCAGCCCCAGCATTTT. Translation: CASSDTGFQPQHF.

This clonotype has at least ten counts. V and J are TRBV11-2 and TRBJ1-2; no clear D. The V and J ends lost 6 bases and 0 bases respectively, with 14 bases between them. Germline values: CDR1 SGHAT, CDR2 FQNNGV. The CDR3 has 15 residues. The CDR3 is CASRPINWANYGYTF. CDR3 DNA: TGTGCCAGCAGACCCATAAATTGGGCTAACTATGGCTACACCTTC.

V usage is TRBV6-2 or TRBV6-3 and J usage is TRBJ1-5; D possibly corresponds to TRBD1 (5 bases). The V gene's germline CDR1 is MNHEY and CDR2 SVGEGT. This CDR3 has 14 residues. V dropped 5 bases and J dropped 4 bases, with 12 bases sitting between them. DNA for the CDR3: TGTGCCAGCAGTGGGTCAGGGACTAATCAGCCCCAGCATTTT. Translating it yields CASSGSGTNQPQHF.

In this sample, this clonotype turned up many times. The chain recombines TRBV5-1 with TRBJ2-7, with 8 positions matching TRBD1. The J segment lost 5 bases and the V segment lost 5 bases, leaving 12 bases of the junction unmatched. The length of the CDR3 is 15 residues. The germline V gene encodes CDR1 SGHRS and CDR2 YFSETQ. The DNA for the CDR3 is TGCGCCAGCAGAATTGGGACAGGAAATACCCACGAGCAGTACTTC. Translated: CASRIGTGNTHEQYF.

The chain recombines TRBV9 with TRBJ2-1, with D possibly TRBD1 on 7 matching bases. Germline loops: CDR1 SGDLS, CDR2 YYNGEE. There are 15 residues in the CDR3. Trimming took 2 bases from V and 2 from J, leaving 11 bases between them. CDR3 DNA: TGTGCCAGCAGCGTGCGGGACAGTCCCTACAATGAGCAGTTCTTC. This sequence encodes CASSVRDSPYNEQFF.

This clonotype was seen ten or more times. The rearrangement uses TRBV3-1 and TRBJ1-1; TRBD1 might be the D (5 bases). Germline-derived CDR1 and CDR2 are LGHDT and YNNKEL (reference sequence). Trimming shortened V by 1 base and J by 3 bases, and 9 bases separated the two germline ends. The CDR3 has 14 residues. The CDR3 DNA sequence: TGTGCCAGCAGCCAAGGGGGACCGGACACTGAAGCTTTCTTT. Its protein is CASSQGGPDTEAFF.

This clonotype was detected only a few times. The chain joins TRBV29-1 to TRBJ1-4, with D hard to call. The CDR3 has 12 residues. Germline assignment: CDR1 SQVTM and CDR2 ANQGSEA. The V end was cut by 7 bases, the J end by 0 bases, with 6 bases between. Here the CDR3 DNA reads TGCAGCGCGGGCTCAACTAATGAAAAACTGTTTTTT. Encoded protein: CSAGSTNEKLFF.

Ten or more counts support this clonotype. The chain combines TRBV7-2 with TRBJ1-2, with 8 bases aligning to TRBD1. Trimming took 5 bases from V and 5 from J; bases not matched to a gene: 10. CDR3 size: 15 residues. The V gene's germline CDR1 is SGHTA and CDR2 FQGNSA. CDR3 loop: CASSQRTGLGYGYTF. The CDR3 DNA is TGTGCCAGCAGCCAAAGGACAGGGTTGGGATATGGCTACACCTTC.

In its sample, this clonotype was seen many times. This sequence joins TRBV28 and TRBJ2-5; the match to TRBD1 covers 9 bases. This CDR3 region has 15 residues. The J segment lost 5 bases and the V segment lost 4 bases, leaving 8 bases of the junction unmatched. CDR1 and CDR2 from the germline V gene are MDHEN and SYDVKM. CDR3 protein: CASSYRGRLSETQYF. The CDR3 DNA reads TGTGCCAGCAGTTACAGGGGGCGCTTGTCGGAGACCCAGTACTTC.

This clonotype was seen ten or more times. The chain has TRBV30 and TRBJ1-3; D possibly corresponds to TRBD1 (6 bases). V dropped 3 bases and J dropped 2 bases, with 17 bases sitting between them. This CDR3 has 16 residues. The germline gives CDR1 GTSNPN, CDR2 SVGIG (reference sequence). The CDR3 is CAWRSWTDQPGNTIYF. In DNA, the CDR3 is TGTGCCTGGAGGTCCTGGACAGACCAGCCTGGAAACACCATATATTTT.

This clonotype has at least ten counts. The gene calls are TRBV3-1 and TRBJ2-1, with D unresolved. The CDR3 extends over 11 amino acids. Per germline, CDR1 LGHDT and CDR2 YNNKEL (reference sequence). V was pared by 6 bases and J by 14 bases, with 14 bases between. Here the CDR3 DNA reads TGTGCCAGCAGTAGAAGGGCGGAAAAGTTCTTC. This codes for CASSRRAEKFF.

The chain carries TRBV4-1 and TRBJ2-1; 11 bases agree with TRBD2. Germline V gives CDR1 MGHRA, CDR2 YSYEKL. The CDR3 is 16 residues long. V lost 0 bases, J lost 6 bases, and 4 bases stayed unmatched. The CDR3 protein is CASSQDPLAGGNEQFF. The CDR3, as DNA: TGCGCCAGCAGCCAAGATCCCCTAGCGGGGGGCAATGAGCAGTTCTTC.

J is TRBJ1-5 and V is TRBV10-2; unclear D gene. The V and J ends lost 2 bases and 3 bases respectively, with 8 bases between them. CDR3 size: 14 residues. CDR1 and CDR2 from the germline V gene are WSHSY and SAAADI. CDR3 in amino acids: CASSESSLNQPQHF. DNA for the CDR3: TGCGCCAGCAGTGAGAGCAGCCTCAATCAGCCCCAGCATTTT.

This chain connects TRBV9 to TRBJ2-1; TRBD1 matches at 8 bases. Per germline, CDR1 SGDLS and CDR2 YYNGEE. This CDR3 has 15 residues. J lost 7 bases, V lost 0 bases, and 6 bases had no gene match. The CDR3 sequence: CASSVDSRGQNEQFF. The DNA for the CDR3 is TGTGCCAGCAGCGTAGATTCCAGGGGGCAAAATGAGCAGTTCTTC.

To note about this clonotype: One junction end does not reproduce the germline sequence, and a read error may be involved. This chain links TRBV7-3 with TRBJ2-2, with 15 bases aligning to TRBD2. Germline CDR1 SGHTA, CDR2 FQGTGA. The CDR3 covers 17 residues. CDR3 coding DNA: TGCGCCAGCAGCCCCCGGACTAGCGGGGGGGCCGCCGGGGAGCTGTTTTTT. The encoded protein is CASSPRTSGGAAGELFF.

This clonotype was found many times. CDR3 in amino acids: CASSLEVQNTEAFF. CDR3 coding DNA: TGTGCCAGCAGCCTGGAGGTGCAGAACACTGAAGCTTTCTTT. J is TRBJ1-1 and V is TRBV28; D uncertain. This CDR3 has 14 amino acids. V lost 6 bases, J lost 1 base, and 12 bases lay in between. Germline CDR1 MDHEN, CDR2 SYDVKM.

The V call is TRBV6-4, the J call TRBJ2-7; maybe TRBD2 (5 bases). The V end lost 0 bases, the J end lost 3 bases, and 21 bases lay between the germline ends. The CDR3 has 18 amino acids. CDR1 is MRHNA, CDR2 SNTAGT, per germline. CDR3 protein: CASSDSLGVSVDRYEQYF. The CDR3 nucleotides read TGTGCCAGCAGTGACTCTCTCGGGGTATCAGTCGATCGCTACGAGCAGTACTTC.

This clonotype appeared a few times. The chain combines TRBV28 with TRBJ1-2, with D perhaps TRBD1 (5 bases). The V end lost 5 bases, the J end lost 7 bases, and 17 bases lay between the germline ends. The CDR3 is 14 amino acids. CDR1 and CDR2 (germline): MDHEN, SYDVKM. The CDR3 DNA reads TGTGCCAGCAGTCCCTATTGGGGGGTGGTTGGCTACACCTTC. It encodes CASSPYWGVVGYTF.

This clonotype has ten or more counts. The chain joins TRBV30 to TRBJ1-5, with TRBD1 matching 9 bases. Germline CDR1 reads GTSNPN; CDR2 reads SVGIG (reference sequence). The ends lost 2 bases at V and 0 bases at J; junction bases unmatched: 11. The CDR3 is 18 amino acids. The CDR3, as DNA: TGTGCCTGGAGTACACCCCCCCGGGACAGGGATAGCAATCAGCCCCAGCATTTT. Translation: CAWSTPPRDRDSNQPQHF.

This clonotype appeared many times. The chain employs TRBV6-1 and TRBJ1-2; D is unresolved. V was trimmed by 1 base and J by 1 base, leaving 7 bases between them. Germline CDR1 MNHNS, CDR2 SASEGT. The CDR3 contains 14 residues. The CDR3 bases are TGTGCCAGCAGTGAAGGGTGGATTAACTATGGCTACACCTTC. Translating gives CASSEGWINYGYTF.

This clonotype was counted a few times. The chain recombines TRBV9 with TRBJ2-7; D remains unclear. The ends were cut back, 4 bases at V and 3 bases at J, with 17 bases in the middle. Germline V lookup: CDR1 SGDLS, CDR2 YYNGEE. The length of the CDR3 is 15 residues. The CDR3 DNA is TGTGCCAGCAGCCCCCCAGCGAGCCTGGGCTACGAGCAGTACTTC. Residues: CASSPPASLGYEQYF. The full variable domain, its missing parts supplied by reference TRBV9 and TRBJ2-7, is DSGVTQTPKHLITATGQRVTLRCSPRSGDLSVYWYQQSLDQGLQFLIQYYNGEERAKGNILERFSAQQFPDLHSELNLSSLELGDSALYFCASSPPASLGYEQYFGPGTRLTVT.